This T cell receptor beta chain was obtained from a study of control samples from healthy donors and cancer patients. Some clones are missing from TCRdb's copy, which holds only in-frame ones; the method was immunoSEQ multiplex PCR. This sample carries fewer than 200,000 clones, around 88% of them seen once, and the ten largest clones take nearly 5%. The V gene's germline CDR1 is MNHEY and CDR2 SVGAGI. V was cut by 2 bases and J by 5 bases, with 4 bases left in between. The length of the CDR3 is 11 residues. The origin of this receptor is a woman in her thirties in good health. Source material: blood. This chain connects TRBV6-5 to TRBJ2-7; D is unclear. DNA for the CDR3: TGTGCCAGCAGTTACGGTCACGAGCAGTACTTC. It specifies CASSYGHEQYF.